Included here is one T cell receptor beta chain sequence, with context. The CDR3 loop spans 12 amino acids. Germline V gives CDR1 SGHAT, CDR2 FQNNGV. Trimming removed 8 bases from V and 2 bases from J, with 8 bases in between. The data are from a study of cytomegalovirus exposure and HLA in healthy donors. Using immunoSEQ multiplex PCR, the repertoire was profiled, and TCRdb retains in-frame clones only, with some absent. The table shows about 180,000 clones, with more than 75% occurring only once. The sequenced sample was PBMCs. The origin of this receptor is a woman aged 25 to 39 in good health and CMV-seronegative. The chain has TRBV11-2 and TRBJ2-3; no definite D call. CDR3 loop: CASSRTTDTQYF. The CDR3 region has the DNA TGTGCCAGCTCTAGAACCACAGATACGCAGTATTTT. The whole variable domain, filled in from reference TRBV11-2 and TRBJ2-3, reads EAGVAQSPRYKIIEKRQSVAFWCNPISGHATLYWYQQILGQGPKLLIQFQNNGVVDDSQLPKDRFSAERLKGVDSTLKIQPAKLEDSAVYLCASSRTTDTQYFGPGTRLTVL.